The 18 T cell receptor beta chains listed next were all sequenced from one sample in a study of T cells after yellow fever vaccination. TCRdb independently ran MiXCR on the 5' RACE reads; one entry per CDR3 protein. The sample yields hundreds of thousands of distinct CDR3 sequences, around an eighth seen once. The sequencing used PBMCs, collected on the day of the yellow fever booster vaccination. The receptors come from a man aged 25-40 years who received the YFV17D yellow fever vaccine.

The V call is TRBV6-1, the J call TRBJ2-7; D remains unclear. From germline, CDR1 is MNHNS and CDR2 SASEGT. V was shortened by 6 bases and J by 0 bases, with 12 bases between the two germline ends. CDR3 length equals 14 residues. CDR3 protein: CASSPITVSYEQYF. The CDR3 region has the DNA TGTGCCAGCAGCCCGATCACAGTCTCCTACGAGCAGTACTTC.

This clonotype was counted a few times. CDR3 protein: CARLQGADTQYF. DNA for the CDR3: TGTGCCAGGTTACAGGGAGCAGATACGCAGTATTTT. This chain connects TRBV28 to TRBJ2-3, with D tentatively TRBD1 (6 bases). Germline V gene lookup returns CDR1 MDHEN and CDR2 SYDVKM. V gave up 9 bases and J gave up 4 bases, with 11 bases separating them. CDR3 size: 12 residues.

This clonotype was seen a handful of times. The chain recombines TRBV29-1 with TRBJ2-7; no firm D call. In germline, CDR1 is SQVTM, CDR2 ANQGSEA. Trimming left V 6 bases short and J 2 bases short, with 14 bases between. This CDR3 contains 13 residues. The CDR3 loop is CSVPHPQTYEQYF. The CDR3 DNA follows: TGCAGCGTGCCCCATCCTCAAACCTACGAGCAGTACTTC.

The CDR3 DNA reads as TGCAGCTCAGCGGGAGGGGGAGGCGAGCAGTACTTC. Translation: CSSAGGGGEQYF. The V and J genes are TRBV29-1 and TRBJ2-7; 10 nucleotides line up with TRBD2. Germline assignment: CDR1 SQVTM and CDR2 ANQGSEA. The V gene end was trimmed by 8 bases and the J gene end by 6 bases; junction bases not matched to a gene: 7. This CDR3 is built from 12 residues.

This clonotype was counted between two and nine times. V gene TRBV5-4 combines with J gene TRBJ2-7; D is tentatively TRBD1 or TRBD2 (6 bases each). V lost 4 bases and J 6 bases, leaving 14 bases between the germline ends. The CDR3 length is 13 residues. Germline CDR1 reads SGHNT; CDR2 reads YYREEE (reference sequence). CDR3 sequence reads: CASSPIGGREQYF. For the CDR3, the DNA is TGTGCCAGCAGCCCCATAGGGGGGCGCGAGCAGTACTTC.

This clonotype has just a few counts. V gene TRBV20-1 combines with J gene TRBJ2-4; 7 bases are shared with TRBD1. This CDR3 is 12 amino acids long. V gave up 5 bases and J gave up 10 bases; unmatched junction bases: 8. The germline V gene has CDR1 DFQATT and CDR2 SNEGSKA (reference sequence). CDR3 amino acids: CSADRDSLIQYF. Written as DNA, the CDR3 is TGCAGTGCTGACCGGGACAGTTTAATTCAGTACTTC.

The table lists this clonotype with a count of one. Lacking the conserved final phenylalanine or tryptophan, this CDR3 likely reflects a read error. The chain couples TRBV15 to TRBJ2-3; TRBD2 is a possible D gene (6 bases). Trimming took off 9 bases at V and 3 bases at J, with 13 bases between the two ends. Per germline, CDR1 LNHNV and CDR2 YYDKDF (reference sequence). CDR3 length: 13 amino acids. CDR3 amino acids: CATRLVITDTQYI. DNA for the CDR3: TGTGCCACACGACTAGTTATTACAGATACGCAGTATATT.

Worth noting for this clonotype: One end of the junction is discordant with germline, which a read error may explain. CDR3 sequence (DNA): TGTGCTAGCAGCAGACTAGCCGGGGGACGCACAGATACGCAGTATTTT. It yields the protein CASSRLAGGRTDTQYF. The chain employs TRBV7-7 and TRBJ2-3, with TRBD2 identical over 7 bases. This CDR3 is 16 amino acids long. Germline values: CDR1 SSHAT, CDR2 FNYEAQ (reference sequence).

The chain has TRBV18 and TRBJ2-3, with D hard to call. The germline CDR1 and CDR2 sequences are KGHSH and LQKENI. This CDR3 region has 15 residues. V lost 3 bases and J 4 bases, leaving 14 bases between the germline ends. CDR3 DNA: TGTGCCAGCTCACCGCGCCTAGTCAAAGCAGATACGCAGTATTTT. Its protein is CASSPRLVKADTQYF.

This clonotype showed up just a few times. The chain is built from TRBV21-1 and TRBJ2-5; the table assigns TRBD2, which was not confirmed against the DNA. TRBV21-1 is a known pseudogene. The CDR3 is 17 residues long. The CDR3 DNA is TGTGCCAGCAGGGGAACTAGCGGGACATTTTTAGCAGAGACCCAGTACTTC. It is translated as CASRGTSGTFLAETQYF.

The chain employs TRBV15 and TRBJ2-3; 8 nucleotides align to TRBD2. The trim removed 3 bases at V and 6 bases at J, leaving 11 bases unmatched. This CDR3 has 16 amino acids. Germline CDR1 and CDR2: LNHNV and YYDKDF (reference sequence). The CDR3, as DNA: TGTGCCACCAGCAGTTTTTCGGGAGGGGCGACGGATACGCAGTATTTT. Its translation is CATSSFSGGATDTQYF.

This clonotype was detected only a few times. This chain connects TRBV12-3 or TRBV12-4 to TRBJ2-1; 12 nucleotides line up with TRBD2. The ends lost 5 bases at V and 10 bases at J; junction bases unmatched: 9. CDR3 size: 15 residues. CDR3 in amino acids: CASSPTSGRLREQFF. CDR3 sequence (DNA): TGTGCCAGCAGTCCGACTAGCGGGAGACTGAGAGAGCAGTTCTTC.

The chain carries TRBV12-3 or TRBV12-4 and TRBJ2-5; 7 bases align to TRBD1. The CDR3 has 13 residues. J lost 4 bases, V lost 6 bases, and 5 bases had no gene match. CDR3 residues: CASRATGVETQYF. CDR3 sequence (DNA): TGTGCCAGCAGGGCCACAGGGGTAGAGACCCAGTACTTC.

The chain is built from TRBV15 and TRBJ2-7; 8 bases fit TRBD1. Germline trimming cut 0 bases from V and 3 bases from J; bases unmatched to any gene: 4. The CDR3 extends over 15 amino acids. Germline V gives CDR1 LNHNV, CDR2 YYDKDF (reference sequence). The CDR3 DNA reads TGTGCCACCAGCAGAGATCAACAGGGGGTCTACGAGCAGTACTTC. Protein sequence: CATSRDQQGVYEQYF.

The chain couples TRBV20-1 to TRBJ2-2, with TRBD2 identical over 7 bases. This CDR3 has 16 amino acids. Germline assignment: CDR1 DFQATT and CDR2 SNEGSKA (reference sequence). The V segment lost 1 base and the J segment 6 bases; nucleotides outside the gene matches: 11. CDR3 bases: TGCAGTGCTAGAGCCCCCTTGCGGGAGCTTGCCGGGGAGCTGTTTTTT. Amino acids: CSARAPLRELAGELFF.

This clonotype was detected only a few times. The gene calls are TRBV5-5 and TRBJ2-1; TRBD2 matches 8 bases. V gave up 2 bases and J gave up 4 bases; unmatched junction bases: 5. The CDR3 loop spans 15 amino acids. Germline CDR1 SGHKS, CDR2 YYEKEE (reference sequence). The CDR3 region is CASSFLAGMYNEQFF. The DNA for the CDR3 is TGTGCCAGCAGCTTCTTAGCGGGAATGTACAATGAGCAGTTCTTC.

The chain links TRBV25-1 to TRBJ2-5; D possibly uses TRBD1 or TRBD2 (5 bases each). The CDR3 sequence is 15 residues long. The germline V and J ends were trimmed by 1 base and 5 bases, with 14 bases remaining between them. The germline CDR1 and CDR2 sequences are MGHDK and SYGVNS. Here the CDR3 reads CASSESGQKRETQYF. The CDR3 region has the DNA TGTGCCAGCAGTGAATCGGGGCAGAAAAGGGAGACCCAGTACTTC. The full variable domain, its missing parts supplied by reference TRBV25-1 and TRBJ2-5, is EADIYQTPRYLVIGTGKKITLECSQTMGHDKMYWYQQDPGMELHLIHYSYGVNSTEKGDLSSESTVSRIRTEHFPLTLESARPSHTSQYLCASSESGQKRETQYFGPGTRLLVL.

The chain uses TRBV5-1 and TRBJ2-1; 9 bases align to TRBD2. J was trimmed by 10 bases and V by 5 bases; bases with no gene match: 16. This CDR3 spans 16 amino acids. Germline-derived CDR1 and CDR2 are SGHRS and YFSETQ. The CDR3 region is CASSKGGYLAGEEQFF. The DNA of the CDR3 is TGCGCCAGCAGTAAGGGGGGCTATTTAGCGGGAGAAGAGCAGTTCTTC. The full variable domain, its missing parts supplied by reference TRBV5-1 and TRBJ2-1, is KAGVTQTPRYLIKTRGQQVTLSCSPISGHRSVSWYQQTPGQGLQFLFEYFSETQRNKGNFPGRFSGRQFSNSRSEMNVSTLELGDSALYLCASSKGGYLAGEEQFFGPGTRLTVL.